This is a list of T cell receptor beta chains from one sample in a study of cytomegalovirus exposure and HLA in healthy donors. Libraries were prepared by immunoSEQ multiplex PCR; TCRdb keeps only in-frame clonotypes and omits some of them. The table lists around 140,000 clones, 88% of them singletons. Sequences were obtained from PBMCs. Receptor source: a woman aged 40 to 50 in good health and CMV-seronegative. The CDR3 runs from the conserved cysteine through the conserved F or W. A D gene is named only where the DNA matches it firmly. Clone size is not always given. Where it is, it says once, few, many or a class for expanded clones.

TGTGCCAGCAGCCCCCGACAGGGGACCTACGAGCAGTACTTC,CASSPRQGTYEQYF,TRBV7-3,.,TRBD1,TRBJ2-7
TGTGCCAGCAGCCCCAAGAAGCCATCGAACACCGGGGAGCTGTTTTTT,CASSPKKPSNTGELFF,TRBV7-7,.,.,TRBJ2-2
TGTGCCAGCAGTCTGGACAGGGAAGAGACCCAGTACTTC,CASSLDREETQYF,TRBV6-5,.,TRBD1,TRBJ2-5
TGCAGCGCCCGAAGCCGGGATTTCTACGAGCAGTACTTC,CSARSRDFYEQYF,TRBV29-1,.,.,TRBJ2-7
TGCGCCAGCAGCGAGACAGGGGGCGCGGATGAAGCTTTCTTT,CASSETGGADEAFF,TRBV5-1,.,TRBD1,TRBJ1-1
TGCGCCAGCAGCTCGACTAGCGGGAGGGTCTACGAGCAGTACTTC,CASSSTSGRVYEQYF,TRBV5-1,.,TRBD2,TRBJ2-7
TGTGCCAGCAGCTTTGGGTGGGGGGACCACGAGCAGTACTTC,CASSFGWGDHEQYF,TRBV12-1,.,.,TRBJ2-7
TGTGCCAGCAGCTTACTTAAAGAGACCCAGTACTTC,CASSLLKETQYF,TRBV7-8,.,.,TRBJ2-5
TGTGCCAGCAGCGTAGCAGGGCAGGGAGGGACTGAAGCTTTCTTT,CASSVAGQGGTEAFF,TRBV9,.,.,TRBJ1-1
TGTGCCAGCAGCCCGAGCCTATACGCCGAAGCTTTCTTT,CASSPSLYAEAFF,TRBV7-6,.,.,TRBJ1-1
TGTGCCAGCAGCGTAGGTACAACCCACAATGAGCAGTTCTTC,CASSVGTTHNEQFF,TRBV9,.,.,TRBJ2-1
TGTGCCAGCAGTTACTGGGGGGCTGAAGCTTTCTTT,CASSYWGAEAFF,TRBV6-5,.,.,TRBJ1-1
TGCGCCAGCAGCTTGGGGGGGCGGCCAAACGATAATTCACCCCTCCACTTT,CASSLGGRPNDNSPLHF,TRBV5-1,.,.,TRBJ1-6
TGTGCCAGCAGCCCGTCCTCCACAGATACGCAGTATTTT,CASSPSSTDTQYF,TRBV7-9,.,.,TRBJ2-3
TGTGCCAGCAGCGTAGGTACTAGCGGGAGCGAAATCTCCTACAATGAGCAGTTCTTC,CASSVGTSGSEISYNEQFF,TRBV9,.,TRBD2,TRBJ2-1
TGTGCCAGCAGTACACTAGCGGGAGGCGCTAATGAGCAGTTCTTC,CASSTLAGGANEQFF,TRBV27,.,TRBD2,TRBJ2-1
TGTGCCAGCAGTTCCGGTACTAGGCGGAACACCGGGGAGCTGTTTTTT,CASSSGTRRNTGELFF,TRBV28,.,.,TRBJ2-2
TGCGCCAGCAGCCGCGGCGGGGGGGTTATTCAGCCCCAGCATTTT,CASSRGGGVIQPQHF,TRBV4-1,few,.,TRBJ1-5
TGTGCCAGTAGGCCCACTAGCGGGGGTAGCACAGATACGCAGTATTTT,CASRPTSGGSTDTQYF,TRBV19,.,TRBD2,TRBJ2-3
TGTGCCAGCAGTTTAGAGTCCGGGACAGAGCAGTTCTTC,CASSLESGTEQFF,TRBV27,.,.,TRBJ2-1
TGCGCCAGCAGCCAAGTCCTAGCGGGAGTCTACGAGCAGTACTTC,CASSQVLAGVYEQYF,TRBV4-1,.,TRBD2,TRBJ2-7
TGTGCCAGCAGTTTATGGGGAAGGGGAACCGGGGAGCTGTTTTTT,CASSLWGRGTGELFF,TRBV28,once,.,TRBJ2-2
TGTGCCAGCAGCAGGCGGGGTGGGATGAACACTGAAGCTTTCTTT,CASSRRGGMNTEAFF,TRBV21-1,.,.,TRBJ1-1
TGCGCCAGCAGCTTGAAGGGCGGGACAGGGGAAAGTGAGCAGTTCTTC,CASSLKGGTGESEQFF,TRBV5-1,.,TRBD1,TRBJ2-1
TGTGCCAGCAGCCCGACAGGGTCTAGCACAGATACGCAGTATTTT,CASSPTGSSTDTQYF,TRBV6-6,.,TRBD1,TRBJ2-3
TGTGCCAGCAGTGCCACAAGTAGGAGGCAGACTTTT,CASSATSRRQTF,TRBV6-1,.,.,TRBJ1-4
TGTGCCAGCAGCGCAGCCCCCACTAGCAGAACTAGCACAGATACGCAGTATTTT,CASSAAPTSRTSTDTQYF,TRBV7-2,.,.,TRBJ2-3
TGTGCCAGTACCAACGCGGGGGGCGCAGAGACCCAGTACTTC,CASTNAGGAETQYF,TRBV28,.,TRBD2,TRBJ2-5
TGTGCCAGCAGCTCTAATCCGGGAAGGGAGGAAAAACTGTTTTTT,CASSSNPGREEKLFF,TRBV7-2,.,.,TRBJ1-4
TGCAGCTTCGGGACAGGGACGCATGGCTACACCTTC,CSFGTGTHGYTF,TRBV29-1,.,TRBD1,TRBJ1-2
TGTGCCAGCAGCCCGCGGGGGAGCGCGTCCTACGAGCAGTACTTC,CASSPRGSASYEQYF,TRBV11-2,.,TRBD2,TRBJ2-7
TGTGCCAGCAGTGTAGTAAACGACTATGGCTACACCTTC,CASSVVNDYGYTF,TRBV2,.,.,TRBJ1-2
TGTGCCAGCATCAGCGGCGGGAGCTCCGACAATGAGCAGTTCTTC,CASISGGSSDNEQFF,TRBV28,.,TRBD2,TRBJ2-1
TGTGCCAGAAGCGACAGGGAATTTCAGGGACTAGGCTATGGCTACACCTTC,CARSDREFQGLGYGYTF,TRBV5-3,.,TRBD1,TRBJ1-2
TGTGCCAGCAGCTTTCAGGGGTTGGGGTTCTTC,CASSFQGLGFF,TRBV7-9,.,.,TRBJ2-1
TGTGCCAGCAGCCTGATTCCTGGCGGGAGTGGATACGAGCAGTACTTC,CASSLIPGGSGYEQYF,TRBV7-2,.,TRBD2,TRBJ2-7
TGTGCCAGCAGCTTAGGACTAGCGGTTCAAGAGACCCAGTACTTC,CASSLGLAVQETQYF,TRBV7-9,.,TRBD2,TRBJ2-5
TGTGCCAGTAGTCTAAGCCTCGGGACTAGCGGGTTGGGTGAGCAGTTCTTC,CASSLSLGTSGLGEQFF,TRBV19,.,TRBD2,TRBJ2-1
TGTGCCAGCAGTGACGTGGACAGACAACTCTACGAGCAGTACTTC,CASSDVDRQLYEQYF,TRBV27,.,.,TRBJ2-7
TGTGCCAGCAGTCGACAGGCCGCGAACACCGGGGAGCTGTTTTTT,CASSRQAANTGELFF,TRBV6-6,.,.,TRBJ2-2
TGTGCCAGCAGCCCTACGTTGGTCCACGAGCAGTACTTC,CASSPTLVHEQYF,TRBV7-2,once,.,TRBJ2-7
TGTGCCAGCCGGAAAGGTCTAGTCTCCTACGAGCAGTACTTC,CASRKGLVSYEQYF,TRBV6-5,.,.,TRBJ2-7
TGCAGTGCTGGGGGGTCTGAAAAACTGTTTTTT,CSAGGSEKLFF,TRBV20-1,.,.,TRBJ1-4
TGTTCCAGCAGCGCCCCCAGCACCGGGGAGCTGTTTTTT,CSSSAPSTGELFF,TRBV7-9,.,.,TRBJ2-2
TGCGCCAGCTCTGCGGAAGCGGGAGAGGCGTACAATGAGCAGTTCTTC,CASSAEAGEAYNEQFF,TRBV5-1,.,TRBD2,TRBJ2-1
TGTGCCAGCAGCTTGGTAGCGGGGAACATTCAGTACTTC,CASSLVAGNIQYF,TRBV5-4,.,TRBD2,TRBJ2-4
TGTGCCATCAGAGGACAGGGGAACACCGGGGAGCTGTTTTTT,CAIRGQGNTGELFF,TRBV10-3,.,TRBD1,TRBJ2-2